This TCR beta chain was found in a study of PD-1 blockade in classical Hodgkin lymphoma. Study as a whole: Patients were given intravenous nivolumab, 3 mg/kg, every 2 weeks.

Turning to this clone: Its antigen is undetermined.

Time point defined: cycle 4 day 1 (C4D1), after less than seven weeks of nivolumab. Patients all relapsed after autologous stem cell transplantation, and there was variation in brentuximab vedotin exposure. Complete response, partial response or progressive disease was each patient's best response. Regarding the study as a whole: The study found that TCR diversity rose significantly by C4D1 in CD4+ but not CD8+ cells. Newly diagnosed patients were reported to exhibit reduced baseline TCR diversity relative to healthy donors.

Data came from immunoSEQ multiplex PCR; TCRdb stores just in-frame clones and leaves some out. The table has approximately 24,000 clones, more than 65% seen once. This TCR derives from a human donor with classical Hodgkin lymphoma. The starting material was peripheral blood mononuclear cells (PBMCs), obtained before the fourth cycle of nivolumab.

CDR3 sequence (DNA): TGTGCCAGTAGTAACGGACTAGCGGGAGTGGAGACCCAGTACTTC. Translating it yields CASSNGLAGVETQYF. V and J are TRBV19 and TRBJ2-5; 13 nucleotides agree with TRBD2. CDR1 and CDR2 from the germline V gene are LNHDA and SQIVND (reference sequence). The ends lost 4 bases at V and 5 bases at J; junction bases unmatched: 4. The CDR3 runs 15 residues.